This T cell receptor (beta chain) was documented in a study of radiotherapy plus CTLA-4 blockade in lung cancer. Study findings and constraints: Among blood TCR repertoires after radiotherapy plus ipilimumab, tumor-derived clones expanded.

Clones were sequenced by immunoSEQ multiplex PCR, and TCRdb holds only the in-frame ones, with some missing. The repertoire holds tens of thousands of clones, with more than 75% as singletons. V gave up 0 bases and J gave up 4 bases; unmatched junction bases: 8. The CDR3 runs to 16 residues. CDR1 and CDR2 from the germline V gene are MNHEY and SMNVEV (reference sequence). Remarks on this clone: Its antigen is currently unknown.

Material: peripheral blood, obtained from a patient treated with radiotherapy plus ipilimumab. The clonotype originates from a human donor with non-small cell lung cancer that progressed on radiotherapy plus ipilimumab. This chain links TRBV27 with TRBJ1-2; 7 nucleotides agree with TRBD1. CDR3 nucleotides: TGTGCCAGCAGTTTATCGGGGCAGGGGGGACCCTATGGCTACACCTTC. Its translation is CASSLSGQGGPYGYTF.